The 24 T cell receptor beta chains in this list originate from one sample, sequenced in a study of cytomegalovirus exposure and HLA in healthy donors. Use of 60 Vbeta and 13 Jbeta primers characterized the PCR. Sequenced by immunoSEQ multiplex PCR; TCRdb stores in-frame clones only, minus some. Of around 210,000 clones in the sample, 75% to 85% were seen once. The sequencing input was PBMCs. Receptor source: a woman aged 40-49 years in good health and CMV-seronegative.

V and J are TRBV20-1 and TRBJ2-7; no firm D call. CDR1 and CDR2 (germline): DFQATT, SNEGSKA (reference sequence). Deletions cut 1 base from V and 3 bases from J, with 4 bases between. This CDR3 region has 11 residues. The CDR3, as DNA: TGCAGTGCTAGAGGAGACTACGAGCAGTACTTC. Protein product: CSARGDYEQYF.

The rearrangement uses TRBV28 and TRBJ2-5; the D is unclear. The V end was cut by 1 base, the J end by 4 bases, with 10 bases between. Germline CDR1 and CDR2: MDHEN and SYDVKM. CDR3 length: 14 amino acids. This CDR3 reads CASSLYNSRETQYF. The CDR3 DNA follows: TGTGCCAGCAGTTTATACAACAGTCGAGAGACCCAGTACTTC. Full variable domain (missing parts from reference TRBV28 and TRBJ2-5): DVKVTQSSRYLVKRTGEKVFLECVQDMDHENMFWYRQDPGLGLRLIYFSYDVKMKEKGDIPEGYSVSREKKERFSLILESASTNQTSMYLCASSLYNSRETQYFGPGTRLLVL.

The genes are TRBV19 and TRBJ1-4, with 10 bases lining up with TRBD1. After removal of 0 bases from V and 6 bases from J, the junction contained 13 bases not matched to a gene. The germline gives CDR1 LNHDA, CDR2 SQIVND (reference sequence). The CDR3 loop spans 19 amino acids. This CDR3 reads CASSIDPPGQGRPDEKLFF. For the CDR3, the DNA is TGTGCCAGTAGTATAGACCCGCCGGGACAGGGGCGCCCCGATGAAAAACTGTTTTTT.

V and J are TRBV2 and TRBJ2-7; possibly TRBD2 for D (7 bases). The CDR3 contains 12 residues. CDR1 and CDR2 from the germline V gene are SNHLY and FYNNEI. Trimming took off 7 bases at V and 10 bases at J, with 17 bases between the two ends. CDR3 coding DNA: TGTGCCAGCATGAAGGGGGGGCCAAATCAGTACTTC. It is translated as CASMKGGPNQYF.

The chain has TRBV7-9 and TRBJ2-1, with 12 nucleotides matching TRBD2. The CDR3 sequence is 14 residues long. The V gene end was trimmed by 3 bases and the J gene end by 6 bases; junction bases not matched to a gene: 0. Germline loops: CDR1 SEHNR, CDR2 FQNEAQ (reference sequence). The DNA for the CDR3 is TGTGCCAGCAGCTTGGGACTAGCGGGCAATGAGCAGTTCTTC. Protein product: CASSLGLAGNEQFF.

This clone was counted a few times. The chain uses TRBV28 and TRBJ2-7; possibly TRBD2 for D (7 bases). CDR3 length: 17 residues. V was pared by 5 bases and J by 4 bases, with 24 bases between. Germline V gives CDR1 MDHEN, CDR2 SYDVKM. The DNA for the CDR3 is TGTGCCAGCAGTCTAGGGGGGCTAGCGGAGAGGGTGTACGAGCAGTACTTC. It encodes CASSLGGLAERVYEQYF. The variable domain in full, completed from reference TRBV28 and TRBJ2-7, reads DVKVTQSSRYLVKRTGEKVFLECVQDMDHENMFWYRQDPGLGLRLIYFSYDVKMKEKGDIPEGYSVSREKKERFSLILESASTNQTSMYLCASSLGGLAERVYEQYFGPGTRLTVT.

The rearrangement uses TRBV30 and TRBJ1-1, with D possibly TRBD1 on 5 matching bases. Per the germline V gene, CDR1 is GTSNPN and CDR2 is SVGIG (reference sequence). With 3 bases removed from V and 6 bases from J, the gap between germline ends came to 11 bases. The CDR3 length is 12 residues. The CDR3 DNA reads as TGTGCCTGGAGGGGACTCATCCCTGAAGCTTTCTTT. Translated: CAWRGLIPEAFF.

J is TRBJ1-1 and V is TRBV19; 8 positions match TRBD1. The ends lost 7 bases at V and 3 bases at J; junction bases unmatched: 10. The CDR3 totals 15 residues. The V gene's germline CDR1 is LNHDA and CDR2 SQIVND (reference sequence). In DNA, the CDR3 is TGTGCCAGTAACCCCCGACAGGGGTTGGACACTGAAGCTTTCTTT. Residues: CASNPRQGLDTEAFF.

This CDR3 reads CASSSGLAGTFYEQYF. DNA of the CDR3: TGTGCCAGCAGTTCGGGACTAGCGGGGACGTTCTACGAGCAGTACTTC. The chain uses TRBV27 and TRBJ2-7; TRBD2 aligns across 13 bases. Trimming cost V 4 bases and J 3 bases; bases outside gene matches: 6. Germline V lookup: CDR1 MNHEY, CDR2 SMNVEV (reference sequence). This CDR3 has 16 residues.

The genes are TRBV14 and TRBJ1-2, with D uncertain. Germline V gene sequence: CDR1 SGHDN, CDR2 FVKESK. V was trimmed by 1 base and J by 14 bases, leaving 17 bases between them. The CDR3 totals 13 residues. CDR3 loop: CASSQGGPPSVTF. CDR3 DNA: TGTGCCAGCAGCCAAGGAGGGCCTCCCAGCGTAACCTTC. The full variable domain, with the rest looked up from reference TRBV14 and TRBJ1-2, is EAGVTQFPSHSVIEKGQTVTLRCDPISGHDNLYWYRRVMGKEIKFLLHFVKESKQDESGMPNNRFLAERTGGTYSTLKVQPAELEDSGVYFCASSQGGPPSVTFGSGTRLTVV.

This clone showed up just once. The chain uses TRBV7-2 and TRBJ1-5; perhaps TRBD1 as D (5 bases). The germline CDR1 and CDR2 sequences are SGHTA and FQGNSA. Trimming cost V 5 bases and J 4 bases, with 21 bases left between them. The CDR3 length is 17 residues. The CDR3 spells CASSPMLVGTSNQPQHF. The CDR3 DNA follows: TGTGCCAGCAGCCCGATGCTTGTAGGGACTTCGAATCAGCCCCAGCATTTT.

The V call is TRBV12-5, the J call TRBJ1-3, with 7 bases matching TRBD1. There are 15 residues in the CDR3. Germline CDR1 reads LGHNT; CDR2 reads FRNRAP. Unmatched junction bases numbered 8, after V lost 2 bases and J lost 7 bases. The CDR3 sequence is CASGLPTVQGNTIYF. The CDR3 region has the DNA TGTGCTAGTGGTTTGCCAACAGTACAGGGGAACACCATATATTTT. The entire variable domain, with the rest obtained from reference TRBV12-5 and TRBJ1-3, is as follows: DARVTQTPRHKVTEMGQEVTMRCQPILGHNTVFWYRQTMMQGLELLAYFRNRAPLDDSGMPKDRFSAEMPDATLATLKIQPSEPRDSAVYFCASGLPTVQGNTIYFGEGSWLTVV.

The chain has TRBV19 and TRBJ1-1, with D maybe TRBD1 (5 bases). The CDR3 totals 15 residues. With 0 bases removed from V and 5 bases from J, the gap between germline ends came to 13 bases. The germline CDR1 and CDR2 sequences are LNHDA and SQIVND (reference sequence). The CDR3 sequence: CASSIDLGPRTEAFF. The CDR3 nucleotides are TGTGCCAGTAGTATAGATCTGGGGCCGCGAACTGAAGCTTTCTTT.

The rearrangement uses TRBV4-2 and TRBJ2-7; D is possibly TRBD2 (5 bases). Per the germline V gene, CDR1 is LGHNA and CDR2 is YNFKEQ. V lost 0 bases, J lost 3 bases, and 6 bases lay in between. The CDR3 length is 13 residues. CDR3 coding DNA: TGTGCCAGCAGCCAAGAACTAGTCTACGAGCAGTACTTC. Translated, it gives CASSQELVYEQYF.

This rearrangement joins TRBV7-3 to TRBJ2-7; 12 bases map to TRBD2. The junction had 5 bases not matched to a gene; V was cut back by 2 bases and J by 9 bases. This CDR3 spans 14 amino acids. Germline loops: CDR1 SGHTA, CDR2 FQGTGA. The CDR3 bases are TGTGCCAGCAGCTTAGGGCTAGCGGGAGGGATGCAGTACTTC. This gives the protein CASSLGLAGGMQYF.

The chain carries TRBV19 and TRBJ2-2; 11 nucleotides align to TRBD1. This CDR3 comprises 14 residues. From germline, CDR1 is LNHDA and CDR2 SQIVND (reference sequence). The junction had 8 bases not matched to a gene; V was cut back by 9 bases and J by 8 bases. CDR3: CASRRTGGGGELFF. The CDR3 coding sequence is TGTGCCAGCCGGAGGACAGGGGGCGGGGGGGAGCTGTTTTTT.

The rearrangement joins TRBV6-6 to TRBJ1-5, with 7 bases that match TRBD1. V lost 6 bases to trimming and J lost 1 base; unmatched junction nucleotides: 3. There are 14 residues in the CDR3. CDR1 and CDR2 from the germline V gene are MNHNY and SVGAGI (reference sequence). The CDR3 region has the DNA TGTGCCAGCAGGTTGACAGGGAGCAATCAGCCCCAGCATTTT. This codes for CASRLTGSNQPQHF.

V gene TRBV27 combines with J gene TRBJ2-7, with 9 bases fitting TRBD1. Germline assignment: CDR1 MNHEY and CDR2 SMNVEV (reference sequence). The CDR3 loop spans 15 amino acids. The V segment lost 0 bases and the J segment 3 bases; nucleotides outside the gene matches: 3. The CDR3 DNA follows: TGTGCCAGCAGTTTATCCTCGGGACAGGGCTACGAGCAGTACTTC. It is translated as CASSLSSGQGYEQYF.

The chain recombines TRBV27 with TRBJ2-1; D not certain. CDR1 and CDR2 from the germline V gene are MNHEY and SMNVEV (reference sequence). Trimming removed 3 bases at V and 2 bases at J, with 11 bases between. The CDR3 has 15 amino acids. CDR3 residues: CASSFGHPTYNEQFF. CDR3 DNA sequence: TGTGCCAGCAGTTTTGGGCATCCCACCTACAATGAGCAGTTCTTC.

CDR3 sequence (DNA): TGTGCCAGCAGCCCCGGGACTAGCGGGAGGAGAGAGCAGTACTTC. Protein sequence: CASSPGTSGRREQYF. The chain has TRBV11-2 and TRBJ2-7; 15 nucleotides agree with TRBD2. The CDR3 spans 15 residues. Germline V CDR1 and CDR2: SGHAT, FQNNGV. V trimming: 5 bases; J trimming: 7 bases; junction bases outside the gene matches: 6.

V usage is TRBV23-1 and J usage is TRBJ1-1; D unclear. TRBV23-1 is recorded as an ORF, its role being uncertain. With 3 bases removed from V and 3 bases from J, the gap between germline ends came to 11 bases. This CDR3 has 14 amino acids. CDR3 nucleotide sequence: TGCGCCAGCAGTCACCCCGGTCCTTACACTGAAGCTTTCTTT. Amino acid sequence: CASSHPGPYTEAFF.

J is TRBJ2-3 and V is TRBV6-5; maybe TRBD1 (7 bases). V lost 2 bases to trimming and J lost 8 bases, with 8 bases between them. The V gene's germline CDR1 is MNHEY and CDR2 SVGAGI. The CDR3 contains 12 residues. CDR3 loop: CASSYQGGTQYF. The CDR3 coding sequence is TGTGCCAGCAGTTACCAGGGGGGTACGCAGTATTTT.

This chain joins TRBV7-2 and TRBJ1-1, with D maybe TRBD1 (6 bases). V lost 5 bases to trimming and J lost 5 bases, with 15 bases between them. CDR3 length: 14 residues. CDR1 is SGHTA, CDR2 FQGNSA, per germline. CDR3 residues: CASSPIAGVTEAFF. The CDR3 nucleotides are TGTGCCAGCAGCCCAATAGCAGGGGTTACTGAAGCTTTCTTT.

The sample holds one count of this clone. The V call is TRBV7-2, the J call TRBJ2-5; TRBD1 aligns across 9 bases. The J call may be wrong; the DNA end is better matched by TRBJ2-7. The germline CDR1 and CDR2 sequences are SGHTA and FQGNSA. The CDR3 has 15 residues. The CDR3 coding sequence is TGTGCCAGCAGCTTATCGACAGGGGGGTCCTACGAGCAGTACTTC. Encoded protein: CASSLSTGGSYEQYF.